This TCR beta chain came from a study of T cell responses to AZD1222 COVID-19 vaccine. The CDR3 consists of 15 residues. Losses at the gene ends were 6 bases for V and 9 bases for J; bases not matched to a gene: 8. Germline V gene sequence: CDR1 MRHNA, CDR2 SNTAGT. Generated by immunoSEQ multiplex PCR, the TCRdb table keeps only in-frame clones and is missing some. There are fewer than 30,000 clones in the sample; roughly 73% occur only once, and under 6.5% lies in the top ten. The sample holds a few counts of this clone. The chain links TRBV6-4 to TRBJ2-1; 13 bases line up with TRBD2. The material sequenced was peripheral blood, taken on day 0 of AZD1222 vaccination. The receptor was isolated from an adult in good health. CDR3 in amino acids: CASSGLAGEVSEQFF. In DNA form, the CDR3 reads TGTGCCAGCAGCGGACTAGCGGGAGAAGTGAGTGAGCAGTTCTTC.